This T cell receptor beta chain was recorded in a study of T cells after yellow fever vaccination. Broader study findings: Booster sampling recovered most clones from primary vaccination (approximately 97% CD4, over 75% CD8).

In TCRdb, the 5' RACE reads were re-called with MiXCR into one record per CDR3 protein. The data contain around 88,000 distinct CDR3 sequences, less than 15% of them singletons. The sample holds a few counts of this clonotype. CDR3 length: 14 residues. Germline CDR1 reads MNHEY; CDR2 reads SVGAGI. The V segment lost 6 bases and the J segment 5 bases; nucleotides outside the gene matches: 7. This chain links TRBV6-5 with TRBJ2-7, with 10 positions matching TRBD1. The origin of this receptor is a young man who received the YFV17D yellow fever vaccine. This specimen consisted of CD8+ T cells not binding an NS4B(214-222) dextramer, sorted from PBMCs, obtained roughly 20 days after the first yellow fever vaccination. CDR3 residues: CASRPDRGHHEQYF. In DNA form, the CDR3 reads TGTGCCAGCAGACCAGACAGGGGGCATCACGAGCAGTACTTC.